One and the same sample provided the 27 T cell receptor beta chains below, sequenced in a study of OX40 agonist ivuxolimab in advanced cancers. To prepare the library, the immunoSEQ multiplex PCR assay was applied. TCRdb mirrors the immuneACCESS table, restricted to in-frame sequences. Some clones are absent from its copies; in checked studies, under half trace to an unresolved V gene, and the reason for the others is unknown. The sample has 50,000 to 65,000 clones on record, approximately 82% of them singletons. Roughly 4.7% of the sample is held by the ten biggest clonotypes. The source was CD4+ or CD8+ T cells sorted from blood, collected in a trial of the OX40 agonist ivuxolimab. All receptors derive from an adult with an advanced solid tumor such as melanoma, head and neck, liver or kidney cancer.

The chain has TRBV18 and TRBJ2-5; 7 bases map to TRBD2. There are 17 residues in the CDR3. CDR1 and CDR2 from the germline V gene are KGHSH and LQKENI. The junction had 11 bases not matched to a gene; V was cut back by 2 bases and J by 2 bases. This CDR3 is CASSPGPGREAQETQYF. The CDR3 DNA reads as TGTGCCAGCTCACCAGGCCCGGGGAGGGAAGCGCAAGAGACCCAGTACTTC.

V usage is TRBV5-5 and J usage is TRBJ1-6, with 7 nucleotides matching TRBD1. The V and J ends lost 4 bases and 7 bases, in that order; junction bases with no gene match: 11. CDR1 is SGHKS, CDR2 YYEKEE, per germline (reference sequence). The length of the CDR3 is 16 residues. The CDR3 nucleotides are TGTGCCAGCAGCCCGTTTCCGGACAGGTCGAATTCACCCCTCCACTTT. Residues: CASSPFPDRSNSPLHF.

V usage is TRBV13 and J usage is TRBJ2-5; TRBD1 might be the D (5 bases). The end of the DNA aligns better with TRBJ2-7, so the J call may be wrong. Germline lookup yields CDR1 PRHDT and CDR2 FYEKMQ (reference sequence). The CDR3 contains 13 residues. Here the CDR3 reads CASSLTQAYEQYF. Here the CDR3 DNA reads TGTGCCAGCAGCCTGACACAGGCCTACGAGCAGTACTTC.

V and J are TRBV27 and TRBJ2-2; D uncertain. Trimming removed 5 bases from V and 5 bases from J, with 15 bases in between. CDR1 and CDR2 (germline): MNHEY, SMNVEV (reference sequence). The CDR3 has 15 amino acids. The CDR3 DNA sequence: TGTGCCAGCAGTCTAACCACCCAAGATACCGGGGAGCTGTTTTTT. Its translation is CASSLTTQDTGELFF.

The chain combines TRBV6-5 with TRBJ1-3, with D unclear. V dropped 2 bases and J dropped 3 bases, with 14 bases sitting between them. CDR1 and CDR2 (germline): MNHEY, SVGAGI. The CDR3 covers 16 residues. This chain's CDR3 is CASSYLGGSVGNTIYF. The CDR3 nucleotides read TGTGCCAGCAGTTACCTGGGAGGGTCTGTTGGAAACACCATATATTTT.

This sequence joins TRBV6-5 and TRBJ2-3; D unclear. The CDR3 runs 13 residues. The germline V gene has CDR1 MNHEY and CDR2 SVGAGI. Trimming took 6 bases from V and 0 from J, leaving 7 bases between them. CDR3 nucleotide sequence: TGTGCCAGCAGCCTACAGAGCACAGATACGCAGTATTTT. Protein product: CASSLQSTDTQYF.

This chain uses TRBV27 with TRBJ2-7, with 7 bases identical to TRBD1. The CDR3 consists of 13 residues. Per germline, CDR1 MNHEY and CDR2 SMNVEV (reference sequence). V lost 8 bases, J lost 0 bases, and 4 bases stayed unmatched. This CDR3 reads CASRDSISYEQYF. In DNA form, the CDR3 reads TGTGCCAGCCGGGACAGCATCTCCTACGAGCAGTACTTC.

The chain has TRBV6-6 and TRBJ1-1, with D hard to call. The germline CDR1 and CDR2 sequences are MNHNY and SVGAGI (reference sequence). The V and J ends lost 2 bases and 0 bases respectively, with 1 base between them. The CDR3 runs 12 residues. CDR3 protein: CASSYLNTEAFF. The DNA of the CDR3 is TGTGCCAGCAGTTACCTGAACACTGAAGCTTTCTTT.

Within the sample, this clone is medium-sized (0.01 to 0.1%). Other DNA sequences in this sample translate to the same CDR3. The chain couples TRBV19 to TRBJ1-5; 9 bases match TRBD1. Trimming cost V 2 bases and J 5 bases; bases outside gene matches: 1. This CDR3 region has 14 residues. CDR1 is LNHDA and CDR2 is SQIVND in the germline V gene (reference sequence). The chain's CDR3 is CASSIWTGDQPQHF. The CDR3 DNA is TGTGCCAGTAGTATATGGACAGGGGATCAGCCCCAGCATTTT. Variable domain in full (rest from reference TRBV19 and TRBJ1-5): DGGITQSPKYLFRKEGQNVTLSCEQNLNHDAMYWYRQDPGQGLRLIYYSQIVNDFQKGDIAEGYSVSREKKESFPLTVTSAQKNPTAFYLCASSIWTGDQPQHFGDGTRLSIL.

The rearrangement joins TRBV29-1 to TRBJ2-7; 7 bases are shared with TRBD1. From germline, CDR1 is SQVTM and CDR2 ANQGSEA. Losses at the gene ends were 3 bases for V and 1 base for J; bases not matched to a gene: 3. There are 13 residues in the CDR3. For the CDR3, the DNA is TGCAGCGTTGAGGACAGGCCGTCCTACGAGCAGTACTTC. Its translation is CSVEDRPSYEQYF.

V and J are TRBV19 and TRBJ1-1; D gene uncertain. Germline V gives CDR1 LNHDA, CDR2 SQIVND (reference sequence). The CDR3 is 12 residues long. Trimming left V 6 bases short and J 0 bases short, with 5 bases between. In nucleotides, the CDR3 is TGTGCCAGTAGAAACATGAACACTGAAGCTTTCTTT. Translation: CASRNMNTEAFF.

CDR3 coding DNA: TGTGCCAGCGGCTCCCTGCCGGGGTTCTTC. It specifies CASGSLPGFF. The chain couples TRBV6-6 to TRBJ2-1; D gene ambiguous. V was clipped by 8 bases and J by 15 bases, with 14 bases between them. The germline gives CDR1 MNHNY, CDR2 SVGAGI (reference sequence). The CDR3 is made up of 10 amino acids.

This chain connects TRBV6-5 to TRBJ2-3, with 10 bases lining up with TRBD2. This CDR3 contains 16 residues. V was clipped by 2 bases and J by 6 bases; unmatched bases: 8. Germline CDR1 is MNHEY and CDR2 is SVGAGI. DNA for the CDR3: TGTGCCAGCAGTTACGGAGCGGGAGGGCCGGGGGATACGCAGTATTTT. This translates into CASSYGAGGPGDTQYF.

The chain joins TRBV10-3 to TRBJ2-1; 9 bases are shared with TRBD2. The V gene end was trimmed by 0 bases and the J gene end by 6 bases; junction bases not matched to a gene: 3. The CDR3 contains 15 residues. Germline assignment: CDR1 ENHRY and CDR2 SYGVKD. CDR3 nucleotides: TGTGCCATCAGTGAGTCCGGCGGGGGGGCCAATGAGCAGTTCTTC. It translates to CAISESGGGANEQFF.

The chain uses TRBV10-3 and TRBJ2-7; 11 positions match TRBD1. Trimming took 7 bases from V and 6 from J; bases not matched to a gene: 8. Germline V lookup: CDR1 ENHRY, CDR2 SYGVKD. The CDR3 extends over 14 amino acids. The CDR3 is CAITGGQGASEQYF. CDR3 DNA: TGTGCCATCACTGGTGGACAGGGGGCCAGCGAGCAGTACTTC.

A note on this clone: This sample includes further DNA sequences coding for the same CDR3. This chain links TRBV5-1 with TRBJ2-7; D uncertain. Germline values: CDR1 SGHRS, CDR2 YFSETQ. Trimming removed 4 bases at V and 1 base at J, with 3 bases between. This CDR3 spans 11 amino acids. The CDR3: CASSSSYEQYF. CDR3 in DNA: TGCGCCAGCAGCAGTTCCTACGAGCAGTACTTC.

The genes are TRBV7-3 and TRBJ2-3; TRBD2 matches 8 bases. Germline CDR1 SGHTA, CDR2 FQGTGA. CDR3 length: 15 amino acids. Unmatched junction bases numbered 3, after V lost 3 bases and J lost 1 base. CDR3: CASSFLAGGTDTQYF. CDR3 in DNA: TGTGCCAGCAGCTTCCTAGCGGGCGGCACAGATACGCAGTATTTT.

The chain joins TRBV7-3 to TRBJ1-4; no clear D. The V and J ends lost 5 bases and 3 bases respectively, with 13 bases between them. The CDR3 consists of 15 residues. Germline CDR1 is SGHTA and CDR2 is FQGTGA. The chain's CDR3 is CASSPLWGPNEKLFF. The CDR3 nucleotides are TGTGCCAGCAGCCCCTTATGGGGTCCTAATGAAAAACTGTTTTTT.

J is TRBJ2-5 and V is TRBV5-1; D not resolved. The CDR3 totals 13 residues. Trimming stripped 0 bases from V and 1 base from J, with 4 bases between. The V gene's germline CDR1 is SGHRS and CDR2 YFSETQ. The CDR3 region is CASSLVFQETQYF. The CDR3 bases are TGCGCCAGCAGCTTGGTCTTCCAAGAGACCCAGTACTTC.

The rearrangement links TRBV7-9 to TRBJ1-6; D ambiguous. The V end lost 1 base, the J end lost 10 bases, and 11 bases lay between the germline ends. The CDR3 is made up of 14 amino acids. The germline V gene encodes CDR1 SEHNR and CDR2 FQNEAQ (reference sequence). The CDR3 loop reads CASSLDLAGSPLHF. The CDR3, as DNA: TGTGCCAGCAGCTTAGACTTAGCGGGCTCACCCCTCCACTTT.

This rearrangement joins TRBV9 to TRBJ1-5; TRBD1 is a possible D gene (5 bases). V was pared by 2 bases and J by 6 bases, with 9 bases between. This CDR3 spans 13 amino acids. CDR1 is SGDLS and CDR2 is YYNGEE in the germline V gene. Written as DNA, the CDR3 is TGTGCCAGCAGCGTCGGTGGGGGTCAGCCCCAGCATTTT. Protein: CASSVGGGQPQHF. The variable domain in full, completed from reference TRBV9 and TRBJ1-5, reads DSGVTQTPKHLITATGQRVTLRCSPRSGDLSVYWYQQSLDQGLQFLIQYYNGEERAKGNILERFSAQQFPDLHSELNLSSLELGDSALYFCASSVGGGQPQHFGDGTRLSIL.

This clone was observed a few times. The J gene is TRBJ1-5, the V gene TRBV6-6; 9 positions agree with TRBD1. Germline lookup yields CDR1 MNHNY and CDR2 SVGAGI (reference sequence). The CDR3 totals 16 residues. J lost 3 bases, V lost 8 bases, and 11 bases had no gene match. CDR3 sequence reads: CASRNNRDRVNQPQHF. CDR3 bases: TGTGCCAGCCGGAATAACAGGGACAGGGTCAATCAGCCCCAGCATTTT.

The chain joins TRBV5-6 to TRBJ2-1; D is possibly TRBD1 (6 bases). Germline CDR1 reads SGHDT; CDR2 reads YYEEEE. The CDR3 has 15 amino acids. Trimming shortened V by 6 bases and J by 0 bases, and 13 bases separated the two germline ends. Here the CDR3 reads CASNRQVLSYNEQFF. CDR3 bases: TGTGCCAGCAACAGACAGGTACTCTCCTACAATGAGCAGTTCTTC.

The chain is built from TRBV15 and TRBJ2-3; possibly TRBD1 for D (5 bases). V was clipped by 1 base and J by 4 bases, with 18 bases between them. CDR3 length equals 17 residues. The germline CDR1 and CDR2 sequences are LNHNV and YYDKDF (reference sequence). CDR3 in amino acids: CATSRGAQSRVSDTQYF. CDR3 in DNA: TGTGCCACCAGCAGAGGGGCCCAAAGCAGGGTATCAGATACGCAGTATTTT.

The rearrangement joins TRBV10-2 to TRBJ1-5; no clear D gene. The CDR3 is 14 residues long. The V gene lost 3 bases and the J gene lost 0 bases, with 6 bases spanning the gap. From germline, CDR1 is WSHSY and CDR2 SAAADI. The DNA for the CDR3 is TGCGCCAGCAGTGATCGGTCTAGCAATCAGCCCCAGCATTTT. The encoded protein is CASSDRSSNQPQHF.

This rearrangement joins TRBV5-6 to TRBJ2-1; 12 nucleotides match TRBD2. V was pared by 2 bases and J by 7 bases, with 7 bases of the junction left unmatched. Germline V CDR1 and CDR2: SGHDT, YYEEEE. This CDR3 has 16 amino acids. DNA of the CDR3: TGTGCCAGCAGCTTCCCGACTAGCGGGAGTATGAATGAGCAGTTCTTC. It encodes CASSFPTSGSMNEQFF.

The chain is built from TRBV19 and TRBJ2-5, with 8 nucleotides matching TRBD1. Germline assignment: CDR1 LNHDA and CDR2 SQIVND (reference sequence). The CDR3 loop spans 14 amino acids. The V gene end was trimmed by 4 bases and the J gene end by 4 bases; junction bases not matched to a gene: 5. CDR3 residues: CASSTTGTGETQYF. CDR3 bases: TGTGCCAGTAGTACCACCGGGACAGGAGAGACCCAGTACTTC.